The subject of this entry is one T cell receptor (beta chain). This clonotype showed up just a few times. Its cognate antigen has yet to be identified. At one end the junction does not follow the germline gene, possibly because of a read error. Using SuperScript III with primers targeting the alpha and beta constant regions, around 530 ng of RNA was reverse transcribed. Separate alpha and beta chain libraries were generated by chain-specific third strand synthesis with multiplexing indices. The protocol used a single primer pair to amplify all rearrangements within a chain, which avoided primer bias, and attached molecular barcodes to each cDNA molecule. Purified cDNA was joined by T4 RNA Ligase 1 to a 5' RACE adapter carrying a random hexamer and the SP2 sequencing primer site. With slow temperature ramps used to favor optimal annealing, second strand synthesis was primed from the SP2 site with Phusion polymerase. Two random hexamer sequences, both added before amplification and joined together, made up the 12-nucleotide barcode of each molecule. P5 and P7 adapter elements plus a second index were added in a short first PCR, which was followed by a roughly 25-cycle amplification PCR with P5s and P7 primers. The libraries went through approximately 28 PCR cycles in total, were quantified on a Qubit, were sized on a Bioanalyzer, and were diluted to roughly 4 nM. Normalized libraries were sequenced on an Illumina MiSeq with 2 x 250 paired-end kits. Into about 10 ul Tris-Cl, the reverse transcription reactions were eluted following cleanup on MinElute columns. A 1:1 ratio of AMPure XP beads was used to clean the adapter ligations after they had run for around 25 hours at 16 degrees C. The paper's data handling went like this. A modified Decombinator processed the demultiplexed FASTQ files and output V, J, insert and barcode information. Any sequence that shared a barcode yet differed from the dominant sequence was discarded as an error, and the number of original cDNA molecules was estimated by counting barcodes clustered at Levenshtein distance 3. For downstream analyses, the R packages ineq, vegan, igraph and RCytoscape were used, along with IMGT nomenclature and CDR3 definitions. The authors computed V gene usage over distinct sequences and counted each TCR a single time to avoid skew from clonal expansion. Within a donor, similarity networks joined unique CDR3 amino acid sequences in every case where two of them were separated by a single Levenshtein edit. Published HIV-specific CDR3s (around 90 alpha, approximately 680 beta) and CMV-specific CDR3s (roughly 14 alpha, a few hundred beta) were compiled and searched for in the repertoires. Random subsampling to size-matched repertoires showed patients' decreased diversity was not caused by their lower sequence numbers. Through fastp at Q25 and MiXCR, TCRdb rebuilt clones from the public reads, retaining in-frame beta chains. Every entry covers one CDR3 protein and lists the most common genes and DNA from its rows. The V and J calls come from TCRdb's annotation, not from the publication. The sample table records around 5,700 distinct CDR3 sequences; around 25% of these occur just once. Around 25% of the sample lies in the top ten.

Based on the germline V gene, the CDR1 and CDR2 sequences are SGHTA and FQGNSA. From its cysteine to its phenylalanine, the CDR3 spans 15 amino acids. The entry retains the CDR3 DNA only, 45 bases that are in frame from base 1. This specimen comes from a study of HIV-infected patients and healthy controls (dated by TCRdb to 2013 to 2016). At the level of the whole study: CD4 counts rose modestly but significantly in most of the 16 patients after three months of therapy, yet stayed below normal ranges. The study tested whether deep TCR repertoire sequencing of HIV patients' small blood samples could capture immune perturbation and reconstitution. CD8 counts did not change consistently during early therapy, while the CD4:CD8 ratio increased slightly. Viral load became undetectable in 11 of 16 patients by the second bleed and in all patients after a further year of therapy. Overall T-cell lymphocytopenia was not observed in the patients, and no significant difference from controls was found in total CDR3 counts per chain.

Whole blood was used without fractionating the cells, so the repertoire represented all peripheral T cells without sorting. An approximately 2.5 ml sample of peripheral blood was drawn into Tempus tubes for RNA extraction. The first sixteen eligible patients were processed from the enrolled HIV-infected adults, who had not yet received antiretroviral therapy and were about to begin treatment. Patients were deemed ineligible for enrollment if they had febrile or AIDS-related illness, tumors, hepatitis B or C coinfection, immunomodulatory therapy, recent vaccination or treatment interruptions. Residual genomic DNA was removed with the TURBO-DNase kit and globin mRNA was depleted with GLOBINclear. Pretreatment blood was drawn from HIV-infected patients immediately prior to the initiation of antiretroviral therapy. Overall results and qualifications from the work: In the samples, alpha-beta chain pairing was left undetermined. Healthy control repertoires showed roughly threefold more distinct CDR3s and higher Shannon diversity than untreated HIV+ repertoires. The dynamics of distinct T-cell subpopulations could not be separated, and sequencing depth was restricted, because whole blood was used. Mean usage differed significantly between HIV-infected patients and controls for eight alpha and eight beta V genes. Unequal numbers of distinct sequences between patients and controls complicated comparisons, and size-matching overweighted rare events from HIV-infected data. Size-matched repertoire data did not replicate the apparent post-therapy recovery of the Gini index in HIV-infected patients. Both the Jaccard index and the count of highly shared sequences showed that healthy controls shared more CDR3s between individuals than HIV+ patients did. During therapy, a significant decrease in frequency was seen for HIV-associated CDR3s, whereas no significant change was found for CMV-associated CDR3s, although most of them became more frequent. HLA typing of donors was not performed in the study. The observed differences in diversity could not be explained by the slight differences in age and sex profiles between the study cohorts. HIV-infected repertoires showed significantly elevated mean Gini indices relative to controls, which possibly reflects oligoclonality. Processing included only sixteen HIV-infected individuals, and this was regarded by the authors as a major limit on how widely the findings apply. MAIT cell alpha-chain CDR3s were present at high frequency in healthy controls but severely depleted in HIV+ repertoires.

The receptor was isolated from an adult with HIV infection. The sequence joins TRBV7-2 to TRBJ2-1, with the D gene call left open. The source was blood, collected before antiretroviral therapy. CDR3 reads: CAISLGSTSYNEQFF. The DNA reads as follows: TGTGCCATCAGCTTAGGCAGCACCTCCTACAATGAGCAGTTCTTC. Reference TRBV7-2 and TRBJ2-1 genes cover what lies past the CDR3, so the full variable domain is GAGVSQSPSNKVTEKGKDVELRCDPISGHTALYWYRQSLGQGLEFLIYFQGNSAPDKSGLPSDRFSAERTGGSVSTLTIQRTQQEDSAVYLCAISLGSTSYNEQFFGPGTRLTVL.